This T cell receptor (beta chain) came from a study of neurological immune-mediated disorders. This clonotype was picked up many times. The antigen is undetermined. Findings of the study overall: When grouped phylogenetically, the repertoires of 18 of the 34 multiple sclerosis patients fell together in one related-CDR3 cluster, which is a possible signature. There was no clinical or MRI feature that showed an association with the multiple sclerosis repertoire cluster. The greatest TCR clonal expansion occurred in HTLV-1-associated myelopathy and the least in multiple sclerosis, which fell below healthy controls.

TCRdb independently ran MiXCR on the 5' RACE reads; one entry per CDR3 protein. Seen here are some 57,000 distinct CDR3 sequences, 4% to 6% observed once, and the top ten hold approximately 3.2%. V shed 9 bases, J shed 1 base, and the junction held 1 base outside the gene matches. The CDR3 runs 13 residues. Per germline, CDR1 ENHRY and CDR2 SYGVKD. This TCR derives from a woman aged 50 to 65 with multiple sclerosis. The chain employs TRBV10-3 and TRBJ2-3; 10 bases fit TRBD2. The sample was PBMCs. Here the CDR3 reads CAITSGGTDTQYF. CDR3 coding DNA: TGTGCCATAACTAGCGGGGGCACAGATACGCAGTATTTT.